A selection of T cell receptor beta chains follows, all from one sample in a study of blood T cell repertoires in COVID-19. The repertoire was sequenced with immunoSEQ multiplex PCR; TCRdb's copy has only in-frame clones and lacks some. The data show fewer than 120,000 clones, approximately 90% seen once. The sample comprised peripheral blood. All receptors come from a woman aged 50 to 60 with acute or convalescent COVID-19. Both conserved end residues are part of each CDR3. The D gene is left open where the match is weak. Where a row states a size, it is once, few, many or the class of an expanded clone; other rows omit it.

d_call: NA
clone_size: NA
v_call: TRBV3-1/TRBV3-2
j_call: TRBJ1-4
cdr3_aa: CASSPTATNEKLFF
cdr3_nt: TGTGCCAGCAGCCCGACAGCAACTAATGAAAAACTGTTTTTT

d_call: TRBD1
clone_size: NA
v_call: TRBV18
j_call: TRBJ1-3
cdr3_aa: CASSPRDRVKENTIYF
cdr3_nt: TGTGCCAGCTCACCACGGGACAGGGTAAAAGAAAACACCATATATTTT

d_call: NA
clone_size: NA
v_call: TRBV9
j_call: TRBJ1-3
cdr3_aa: CASSVGGGGNTIYF
cdr3_nt: TGTGCCAGCAGCGTCGGAGGCGGGGGAAACACCATATATTTT

d_call: NA
clone_size: NA
v_call: TRBV7-9
j_call: TRBJ2-3
cdr3_aa: CASSVDNIGTDTQYF
cdr3_nt: TGTGCCAGCAGCGTAGACAATATCGGCACAGATACGCAGTATTTT

d_call: NA
clone_size: NA
v_call: TRBV18
j_call: TRBJ2-1
cdr3_aa: CASSPPTGYSYNEQFF
cdr3_nt: TGTGCCAGCTCACCACCGACGGGGTATTCCTACAATGAGCAGTTCTTC

d_call: NA
clone_size: NA
v_call: TRBV7-2
j_call: TRBJ2-7
cdr3_aa: CASSSRPGHSYEQYF
cdr3_nt: TGTGCCAGCAGCTCCCGTCCGGGTCACTCCTACGAGCAGTACTTC

d_call: TRBD2
clone_size: NA
v_call: TRBV9
j_call: TRBJ2-1
cdr3_aa: CASRPEAGGIVEQFF
cdr3_nt: TGTGCCAGCCGCCCCGAGGCGGGAGGGATTGTTGAGCAGTTCTTC

d_call: NA
clone_size: NA
v_call: TRBV29-1
j_call: TRBJ1-1
cdr3_aa: CSVRVSTEAFF
cdr3_nt: TGCAGCGTTAGAGTAAGCACTGAAGCTTTCTTT

d_call: NA
clone_size: NA
v_call: TRBV9
j_call: TRBJ2-1
cdr3_aa: CASSPGGVEGEFF
cdr3_nt: TGTGCCAGCAGCCCAGGAGGAGTAGAGGGGGAGTTCTTC

d_call: TRBD1
clone_size: NA
v_call: TRBV12-3/TRBV12-4
j_call: TRBJ1-1
cdr3_aa: CASGDRGWAFF
cdr3_nt: TGTGCCAGCGGAGACAGGGGGTGGGCTTTCTTT

d_call: NA
clone_size: NA
v_call: TRBV30
j_call: TRBJ1-1
cdr3_aa: CAWSVQSRQKNTEAFF
cdr3_nt: TGTGCCTGGAGTGTACAATCGCGGCAGAAGAACACTGAAGCTTTCTTT

d_call: TRBD2
clone_size: NA
v_call: TRBV6-1
j_call: TRBJ2-5
cdr3_aa: CASSEAPSGRPQETQYF
cdr3_nt: TGTGCCAGCAGTGAAGCGCCTAGCGGGAGGCCACAGGAGACCCAGTACTTC

d_call: NA
clone_size: few
v_call: TRBV2
j_call: TRBJ2-5
cdr3_aa: CASRETRMGQETQYF
cdr3_nt: TGTGCCAGCAGGGAGACTCGTATGGGCCAAGAGACCCAGTACTTC

d_call: NA
clone_size: NA
v_call: TRBV4-1
j_call: TRBJ1-5
cdr3_aa: CASSQDEASNQPQHF
cdr3_nt: TGCGCCAGCAGCCAAGATGAGGCTAGCAATCAGCCCCAGCATTTT

d_call: TRBD1
clone_size: NA
v_call: TRBV19
j_call: TRBJ1-5
cdr3_aa: CASSVRQGLSNQPQHF
cdr3_nt: TGTGCCAGTAGTGTCCGACAGGGCTTGAGCAATCAGCCCCAGCATTTT

d_call: TRBD2
clone_size: NA
v_call: TRBV6-1
j_call: TRBJ2-3
cdr3_aa: CASSESASGRAVDTQYF
cdr3_nt: TGTGCCAGCAGTGAATCGGCTAGCGGGAGGGCCGTAGATACGCAGTATTTT

d_call: TRBD2
clone_size: once
v_call: TRBV6-5
j_call: TRBJ2-7
cdr3_aa: CASRRDAGVGEQYF
cdr3_nt: TGTGCCAGCCGACGGGACGCGGGAGTTGGAGAGCAGTACTTC

d_call: TRBD2
clone_size: NA
v_call: TRBV5-5
j_call: TRBJ2-3
cdr3_aa: CASSSTSGVTDTQYF
cdr3_nt: TGTGCCAGCAGTTCGACTAGCGGGGTAACAGATACGCAGTATTTT

d_call: NA
clone_size: NA
v_call: TRBV18
j_call: TRBJ1-1
cdr3_aa: CASSPNRANTEAFF
cdr3_nt: TGTGCCAGCTCACCCAACAGGGCGAACACTGAAGCTTTCTTT

d_call: NA
clone_size: NA
v_call: TRBV6-2/TRBV6-3
j_call: TRBJ2-2
cdr3_aa: CASSVGGSPNTGELFF
cdr3_nt: TGTGCCAGCAGTGTTGGCGGATCCCCGAACACCGGGGAGCTGTTTTTT

d_call: NA
clone_size: NA
v_call: TRBV19
j_call: TRBJ1-5
cdr3_aa: CASSIWGREDQPQHF
cdr3_nt: TGTGCCAGTAGTATCTGGGGCAGGGAAGATCAGCCCCAGCATTTT

d_call: NA
clone_size: few
v_call: TRBV15
j_call: TRBJ1-6
cdr3_aa: CATSTWAGTNNSPLHF
cdr3_nt: TGTGCCACCAGCACCTGGGCAGGGACAAATAATTCACCCCTCCACTTT

d_call: TRBD2
clone_size: NA
v_call: TRBV5-4
j_call: TRBJ2-4
cdr3_aa: CASSLASLGGKNIQYF
cdr3_nt: TGTGCCAGCAGCTTGGCCTCCCTGGGAGGGAAAAACATTCAGTACTTC

d_call: NA
clone_size: NA
v_call: TRBV18
j_call: TRBJ2-3
cdr3_aa: CASSPRPSTDTQYF
cdr3_nt: TGTGCCAGCTCACCACGGCCTAGCACAGATACGCAGTATTTT

d_call: TRBD1
clone_size: NA
v_call: TRBV2
j_call: TRBJ1-2
cdr3_aa: CASEITSTGSYGYTF
cdr3_nt: TGTGCCAGCGAAATCACATCGACAGGGTCCTATGGCTACACCTTC

d_call: NA
clone_size: NA
v_call: TRBV10-2
j_call: TRBJ1-5
cdr3_aa: CASSEGTLNQPQHF
cdr3_nt: TGCGCCAGCAGCGAAGGGACTCTAAATCAGCCCCAGCATTTT